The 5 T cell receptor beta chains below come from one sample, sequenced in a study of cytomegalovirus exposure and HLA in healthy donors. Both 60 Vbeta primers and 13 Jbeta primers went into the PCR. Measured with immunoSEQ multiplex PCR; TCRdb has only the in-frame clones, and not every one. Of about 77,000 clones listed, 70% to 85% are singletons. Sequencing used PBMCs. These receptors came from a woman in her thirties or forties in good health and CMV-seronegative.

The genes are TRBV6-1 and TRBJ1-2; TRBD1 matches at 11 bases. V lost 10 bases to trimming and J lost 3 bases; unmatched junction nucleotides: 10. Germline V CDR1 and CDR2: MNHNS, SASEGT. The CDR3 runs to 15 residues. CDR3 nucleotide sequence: TGTGCCATCCGAGTGGGACAGGGGGATTACTATGGCTACACCTTC. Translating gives CAIRVGQGDYYGYTF.

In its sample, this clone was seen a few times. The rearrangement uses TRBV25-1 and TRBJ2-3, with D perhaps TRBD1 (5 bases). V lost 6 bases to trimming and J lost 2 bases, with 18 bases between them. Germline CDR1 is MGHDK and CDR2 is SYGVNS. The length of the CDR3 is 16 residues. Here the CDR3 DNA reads TGTGCCAGCAGCGAAAGGCAGGGATCCCCCACAGATACGCAGTATTTT. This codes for CASSERQGSPTDTQYF.

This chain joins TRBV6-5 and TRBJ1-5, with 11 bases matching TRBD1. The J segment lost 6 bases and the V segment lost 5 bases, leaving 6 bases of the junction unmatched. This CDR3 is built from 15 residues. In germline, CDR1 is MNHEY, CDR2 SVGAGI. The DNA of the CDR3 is TGTGCCAGCAGTGGGACAGGGGGAAGTGGTCAGCCCCAGCATTTT. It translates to CASSGTGGSGQPQHF.

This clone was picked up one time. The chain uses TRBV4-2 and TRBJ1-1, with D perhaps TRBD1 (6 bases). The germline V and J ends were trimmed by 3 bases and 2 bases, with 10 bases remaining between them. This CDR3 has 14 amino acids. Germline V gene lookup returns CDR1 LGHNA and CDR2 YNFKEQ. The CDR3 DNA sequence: TGTGCCAGCAGCCAGCGGGGGACAAACACTGAAGCTTTCTTT. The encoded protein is CASSQRGTNTEAFF.

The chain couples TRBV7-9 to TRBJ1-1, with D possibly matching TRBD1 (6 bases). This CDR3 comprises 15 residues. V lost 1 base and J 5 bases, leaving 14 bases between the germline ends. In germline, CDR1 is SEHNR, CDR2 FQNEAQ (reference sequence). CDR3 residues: CASSLEAGVWTEAFF. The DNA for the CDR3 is TGTGCCAGCAGCTTAGAAGCAGGGGTGTGGACTGAAGCTTTCTTT.